A selection of T cell receptor beta chains follows, all from one sample in a study of technical replicates of blood from a handful of donors. TCRdb's table, derived via immunoSEQ multiplex PCR, lists solely in-frame clones and lacks some. Seen here are 80,000 to 90,000 clones, less than 95% observed once, and the top ten hold roughly 0.25%. The sample taken for sequencing was T cells isolated from PBMCs. Source of these receptors: a human donor in good health. Both conserved end residues are part of each CDR3. The D gene is left open where the match is weak. Rows give clone size only sometimes, using once, few, many, or a class for an expanded clone.

-	TRBJ2-3	TRBV30	-	CAWSVGSGSTDTQYF	TGTGCCTGGAGTGTCGGTAGCGGCAGCACAGATACGCAGTATTTT
-	TRBJ2-6	TRBV5-4	once	CASSSRVASSGANVLTF	TGTGCCAGCAGTTCGAGGGTTGCCTCCTCTGGGGCCAACGTCCTGACTTTC
TRBD1	TRBJ1-2	TRBV10-3	-	CAISGDRYGYTF	TGTGCCATCAGTGGGGACAGGTATGGCTACACCTTC
TRBD2	TRBJ2-7	TRBV27	-	CASSLRSGAAYEQYF	TGTGCCAGCAGTTTAAGGAGCGGGGCCGCCTACGAGCAGTACTTC
-	TRBJ1-1	TRBV30	few	CAWSVLGRTEAFF	TGTGCCTGGAGTGTACTGGGGAGAACTGAAGCTTTCTTT
-	TRBJ1-1	TRBV1	-	CTSSVGTGRRVEDTEAFF	TGCACCAGCAGCGTAGGGACAGGGAGGAGAGTAGAGGACACTGAAGCTTTCTTT
-	TRBJ2-3	TRBV19	-	CASGRVSLDTQYF	TGTGCCAGTGGCCGGGTGAGCTTAGATACGCAGTATTTT
-	TRBJ2-2	TRBV19	-	CASSIGVSTGELFF	TGTGCCAGTAGTATCGGGGTTAGCACCGGGGAGCTGTTTTTT
TRBD1	TRBJ2-7	TRBV2	-	CASSGLGPFDRGSYEQYF	TGTGCCAGCAGTGGGCTTGGCCCCTTTGACAGGGGCTCCTACGAGCAGTACTTC
-	TRBJ1-3	TRBV6-6	once	CASSAPGPSGNTIYF	TGTGCCAGCAGTGCACCAGGCCCCTCTGGAAACACCATATATTTT
-	TRBJ2-7	TRBV29-1	-	CSFNRDNYEQYF	TGCAGCTTTAACCGGGACAACTACGAGCAGTACTTC
-	TRBJ2-7	TRBV5-1	-	CASSLDQGTYEQYF	TGCGCCAGCAGCTTGGATCAGGGGACCTACGAGCAGTACTTC
TRBD2	TRBJ2-3	TRBV6-1	-	CASSRTSIDTQYF	TGTGCCAGCAGTAGGACTAGTATAGATACGCAGTATTTT
-	TRBJ2-1	TRBV11-3	-	CASSFGEGEGFF	TGTGCCAGCAGCTTCGGTGAGGGAGAAGGATTCTTC
-	TRBJ2-5	TRBV7-6	-	CASSPGSGQETQYF	TGTGCCAGCAGCCCAGGTAGCGGCCAAGAGACCCAGTACTTC
TRBD1	TRBJ1-1	TRBV4-1	few	CASSQQNLIGTGEAFF	TGCGCCAGCAGCCAGCAGAACCTAATAGGGACAGGGGAAGCTTTCTTT
TRBD1	TRBJ2-5	TRBV19	-	CASSTRRGETQYF	TGTGCCAGTAGTACTCGCAGGGGGGAGACCCAGTACTTC
TRBD1	TRBJ1-4	TRBV11-2	-	CASSQDRGREKLFF	TGTGCCAGCAGCCAGGACAGGGGGCGAGAAAAACTGTTTTTT
-	TRBJ2-5	TRBV7-3	-	CASSLTRDEETQYF	TGTGCCAGCAGCTTAACCCGGGATGAAGAGACCCAGTACTTC
TRBD1	TRBJ2-7	TRBV11-2	-	CASSWDRSYEQYF	TGTGCCAGCAGCTGGGACAGGTCCTACGAGCAGTACTTC
-	TRBJ2-2	TRBV15	-	CATTGGPNTGELFF	TGTGCCACCACCGGCGGGCCGAACACCGGGGAGCTGTTTTTT
-	TRBJ1-2	TRBV5-5	-	CASSLFTIRGYTF	TGTGCCAGCAGCTTGTTTACTATACGGGGCTACACCTTC
-	TRBJ2-7	TRBV2	-	CASSEASVYEQYF	TGTGCCAGCAGTGAAGCTAGCGTCTACGAGCAGTACTTC
-	TRBJ1-4	TRBV6-9	-	CASSYGREKAANEKLFF	TGTGCCAGCAGTTACGGGCGGGAGAAAGCGGCTAATGAAAAACTGTTTTTT
TRBD1	TRBJ2-5	TRBV7-9	-	CASRLTTGGETQYF	TGTGCCAGCAGGCTAACGACAGGGGGAGAGACCCAGTACTTC
TRBD1	TRBJ1-5	TRBV6-1	-	CASSGQGGSNQPQHF	TGTGCCAGCAGCGGACAGGGAGGGAGCAATCAGCCCCAGCATTTT
TRBD1	TRBJ2-5	TRBV5-5	-	CASSFGQAQETQYF	TGTGCCAGCAGCTTCGGACAGGCCCAAGAGACCCAGTACTTC
-	TRBJ2-3	TRBV4-2	-	CASSQALGGNTDTQYF	TGTGCCAGCAGCCAAGCCCTAGGTGGTAACACAGATACGCAGTATTTT
-	TRBJ2-6	TRBV5-1	-	CASSLGRSGANVLTF	TGCGCCAGCAGCTTGGGTCGCTCTGGGGCCAACGTCCTGACTTTC
TRBD1	TRBJ2-5	TRBV27	-	CASSLGTGWEETQYF	TGTGCCAGCAGTTTAGGGACAGGATGGGAAGAGACCCAGTACTTC
-	TRBJ2-1	TRBV29-1	-	CSTRAGSYNEQFF	TGCAGCACGAGGGCCGGCTCCTACAATGAGCAGTTCTTC
TRBD2	TRBJ2-3	TRBV6-1	-	CASRSSGVSTDTQYF	TGTGCCAGCAGAAGTAGCGGGGTCAGCACAGATACGCAGTATTTT
-	TRBJ1-6	TRBV11-3	once	CASSTRVEDSPLHF	TGTGCCAGCAGCACCAGGGTTGAAGATTCACCCCTCCACTTT
TRBD2	TRBJ2-5	TRBV2	-	CASSQTSGQETQYF	TGTGCCAGCAGCCAAACTAGCGGCCAAGAGACCCAGTACTTC
-	TRBJ1-2	TRBV5-1	-	CASSLVGGNGGYTF	TGCGCCAGCAGCTTGGTGGGGGGAAACGGTGGCTACACCTTC
TRBD1	TRBJ1-3	TRBV15	-	CATSGDRGSGNTIYF	TGTGCCACCAGCGGAGACAGGGGCTCTGGAAACACCATATATTTT
-	TRBJ2-5	TRBV6-4	-	CASSATSGTEETQYF	TGTGCCAGCAGTGCGACTAGTGGTACGGAAGAGACCCAGTACTTC
-	TRBJ1-4	TRBV11-3	-	CASSPGIIGEKLFF	TGTGCCAGCAGCCCAGGGATAATTGGGGAAAAACTGTTTTTT
-	TRBJ1-5	TRBV7-3	-	CASSLKAGSNQPQHF	TGTGCCAGCAGCTTAAAGGCGGGAAGCAATCAGCCCCAGCATTTT
TRBD2	TRBJ2-1	TRBV28	-	CASSLPHGTSEYNEQFF	TGTGCCAGCAGTTTACCCCACGGGACTAGCGAGTACAATGAGCAGTTCTTC
-	TRBJ1-1	TRBV9	-	CASSVSMNTEAFF	TGTGCCAGCAGCGTTTCCATGAACACTGAAGCTTTCTTT
TRBD1	TRBJ1-2	TRBV5-1	-	CASKEGADGYGYTF	TGCGCCAGCAAGGAGGGGGCTGATGGCTATGGCTACACCTTC
-	TRBJ2-7	TRBV2	once	CASKTSGPITYEQYF	TGTGCCAGCAAAACGAGCGGCCCCATCACCTACGAGCAGTACTTC
-	TRBJ1-1	TRBV29-1	-	CSVAQVLDTEAFF	TGCAGCGTTGCCCAGGTGTTGGACACTGAAGCTTTCTTT
-	TRBJ2-3	TRBV5-1	-	CASRLVLTDTQYF	TGCGCCAGCAGACTAGTCCTCACAGATACGCAGTATTTT
TRBD1	TRBJ1-5	TRBV9	-	CASSTGQSSNQPQHF	TGTGCCAGCAGCACGGGACAGTCTAGCAATCAGCCCCAGCATTTT
-	TRBJ1-2	TRBV5-1	-	CASSLGGQVGYTF	TGCGCCAGCAGCTTGGGGGGGCAGGTTGGCTACACCTTC
TRBD2	TRBJ2-3	TRBV27	-	CASSFFSGTLGDTQYF	TGTGCCAGCAGTTTCTTTAGCGGGACCTTAGGAGATACGCAGTATTTT
TRBD1	TRBJ1-2	TRBV12-5	-	CASGLVGDSYGYTF	TGTGCTAGTGGTTTGGTGGGGGACAGCTATGGCTACACCTTC
TRBD2	TRBJ2-5	TRBV7-8	-	CASSLDSGGQETQYF	TGTGCCAGCAGCTTAGATTCGGGGGGACAAGAGACCCAGTACTTC
-	TRBJ1-3	TRBV4-1	-	CASSQTGSGNTIYF	TGCGCCAGCAGCCAGACGGGCTCTGGAAACACCATATATTTT
TRBD2	TRBJ2-7	TRBV10-3	-	CAIRLASGYEQYF	TGTGCCATCAGGTTGGCTAGCGGTTACGAGCAGTACTTC